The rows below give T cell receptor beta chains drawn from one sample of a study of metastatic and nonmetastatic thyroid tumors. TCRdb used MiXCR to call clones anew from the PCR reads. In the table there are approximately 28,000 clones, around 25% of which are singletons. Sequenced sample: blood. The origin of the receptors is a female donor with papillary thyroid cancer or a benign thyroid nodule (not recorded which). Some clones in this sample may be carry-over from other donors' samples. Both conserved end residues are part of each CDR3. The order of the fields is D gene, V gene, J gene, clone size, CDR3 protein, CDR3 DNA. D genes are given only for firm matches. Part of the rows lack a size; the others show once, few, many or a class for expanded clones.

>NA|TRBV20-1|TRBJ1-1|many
CSVQPSMNTEAFF
TGCAGTGTCCAACCCTCGATGAACACTGAAGCTTTCTTT
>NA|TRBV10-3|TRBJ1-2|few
CAISDEPGTYGYTF
TGTGCCATCAGTGACGAACCAGGGACATATGGCTACACCTTC
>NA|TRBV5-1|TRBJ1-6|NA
CASSPRDGLGISPLHF
TGCGCCAGCAGCCCTAGGGACGGTTTGGGAATCTCACCCCTCCACTTT
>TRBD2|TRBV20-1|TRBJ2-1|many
CSAPGTSVLYNEQFF
TGCAGTGCTCCCGGGACTAGCGTCCTCTACAATGAGCAGTTCTTC
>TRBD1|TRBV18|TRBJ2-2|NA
CASSPGQGTWELFF
TGTGCCAGCTCACCTGGACAGGGCACCTGGGAGCTGTTTTTT
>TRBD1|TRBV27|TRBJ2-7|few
CASSFPQTGKAYEQYF
TGTGCCAGCAGTTTTCCCCAGACAGGGAAGGCCTACGAGCAGTACTTC
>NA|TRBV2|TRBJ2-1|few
CASSENEQFF
TGTGCCAGCAGTGAAAATGAGCAGTTCTTC
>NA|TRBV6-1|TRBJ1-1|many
CASSSRQVLGAFF
TGTGCCAGCAGTTCCCGACAGGTCCTGGGGGCTTTCTTT
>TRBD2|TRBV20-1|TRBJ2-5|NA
CSAVSGGLKTQYF
TGCAGTGCTGTTAGCGGGGGGTTGAAGACCCAGTACTTC
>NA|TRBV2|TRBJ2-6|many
CASTPQGGSGANVLTF
TGTGCCAGCACTCCCCAAGGGGGATCTGGGGCCAACGTCCTGACTTTC
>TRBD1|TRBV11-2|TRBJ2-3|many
CASSARQGGSTDTQYF
TGTGCCAGCAGCGCGCGACAGGGGGGGAGCACAGATACGCAGTATTTT
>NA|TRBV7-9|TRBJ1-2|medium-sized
CASSGRDIGYTF
TGTGCCAGCAGCGGGCGGGACATTGGCTACACCTTC
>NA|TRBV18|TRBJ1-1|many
CASSPRDSDTEAFF
TGTGCCAGCTCACCCAGAGATTCCGACACTGAAGCTTTCTTT
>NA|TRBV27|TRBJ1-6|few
CASSLSTGNNSPLHF
TGTGCCAGCAGTTTATCGACCGGAAACAATTCACCCCTCCACTTT
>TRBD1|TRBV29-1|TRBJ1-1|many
CSGSRDREGAEAFF
TGCAGCGGTTCAAGGGACAGGGAGGGCGCTGAAGCTTTCTTT
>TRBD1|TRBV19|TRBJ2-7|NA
CASSIGQGVTYEQYF
TGTGCCAGTAGTATAGGACAGGGTGTTACCTACGAGCAGTACTTC
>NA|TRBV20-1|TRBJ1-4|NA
CSAGQRDLGEKLFF
TGCAGTGCTGGACAACGGGACTTGGGAGAAAAACTGTTTTTT
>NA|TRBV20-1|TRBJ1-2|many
CSARPHRDPYGYTF
TGCAGTGCGCGACCCCACAGGGACCCCTATGGCTACACCTTC
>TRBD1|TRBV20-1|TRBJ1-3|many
CSATRRDRGNTIYF
TGCAGTGCGACTCGTCGGGACAGGGGAAACACCATATATTTT
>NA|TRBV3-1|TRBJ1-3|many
CASSRRTVENTIYF
TGTGCCAGCAGCCGTCGGACAGTGGAAAACACCATATATTTT
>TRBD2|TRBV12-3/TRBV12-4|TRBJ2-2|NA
CASSLALVGGSLTGELFF
TGTGCCAGCAGTTTAGCTCTGGTTGGCGGGAGTTTGACCGGGGAGCTGTTTTTT
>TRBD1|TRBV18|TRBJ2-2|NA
CASSPRQGPTGELFF
TGTGCCAGCTCACCCCGACAGGGGCCCACCGGGGAGCTGTTTTTT
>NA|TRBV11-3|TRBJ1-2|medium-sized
CASSLSAGVNGYTF
TGTGCCAGCAGCTTATCGGCAGGGGTTAATGGCTACACCTTC